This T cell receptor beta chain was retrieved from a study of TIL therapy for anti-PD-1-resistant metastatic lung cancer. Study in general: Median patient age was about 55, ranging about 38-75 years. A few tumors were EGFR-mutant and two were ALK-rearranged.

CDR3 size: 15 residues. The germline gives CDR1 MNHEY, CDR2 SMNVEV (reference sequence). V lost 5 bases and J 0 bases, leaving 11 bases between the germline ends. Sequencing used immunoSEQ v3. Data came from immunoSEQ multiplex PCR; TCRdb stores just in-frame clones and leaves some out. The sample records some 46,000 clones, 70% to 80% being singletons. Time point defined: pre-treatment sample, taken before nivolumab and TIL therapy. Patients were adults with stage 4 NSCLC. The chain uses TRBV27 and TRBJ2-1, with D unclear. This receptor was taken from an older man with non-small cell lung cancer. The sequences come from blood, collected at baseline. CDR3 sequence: CASSTRPSSYNEQFF. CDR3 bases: TGTGCCAGCAGTACCCGACCCAGCTCCTACAATGAGCAGTTCTTC.